This T cell receptor (beta chain) is drawn from a study of cytomegalovirus exposure and HLA in healthy donors. Whole-study context: Counted in an early data release were tens of millions of unique TCRs from HLA-typed donors.

This PCR relied on a set of 60 Vbeta primers and 13 Jbeta primers. Methods used by the authors: The count from a later analysis was 79 million or so unique TCR beta chains, about 9.9 million of them shared. Produced via immunoSEQ multiplex PCR; TCRdb's table is partial and in-frame only. V, J and clone size are those of that table, while D and trimming were read from the DNA. The sample has 55,000 to 80,000 clones; approximately 78% are singletons. This clone was counted a few times. Antigen unknown. Findings and limits, study-wide: The study put 160 or so TCR beta chains on its list as cytomegalovirus-associated. In vitro assays verified that a few CMV-associated chains recognized CMV antigens specifically.

V was shortened by 0 bases and J by 0 bases, with 5 bases between the two germline ends. Germline CDR1 reads SGHDT; CDR2 reads YYEEEE. The CDR3 spans 14 residues. Sequenced sample: PBMCs. V usage is TRBV5-6 and J usage is TRBJ2-3; D not certain. The receptor was isolated from a man aged 40-50 years in good health and CMV-seronegative. The CDR3: CASSLGLSTDTQYF. The CDR3 DNA sequence: TGTGCCAGCAGCTTGGGTCTAAGCACAGATACGCAGTATTTT.